This passage covers 5 T cell receptor beta chains from one sample sequenced in a study of cytomegalovirus exposure and HLA in healthy donors. A multiplex PCR was run with 60 Vbeta primers and 13 Jbeta primers. Generated by immunoSEQ multiplex PCR, the TCRdb table keeps only in-frame clones and is missing some. This table holds 90,000 to 110,000 clones, more than 9.5% found once. The sample comprised PBMCs. Receptors were obtained from a man between 40 and 49 years old in good health and CMV-seropositive.

This clone was picked up a small number of times. The gene calls are TRBV5-6 and TRBJ2-2, with 11 bases matching TRBD2. J was trimmed by 7 bases and V by 4 bases; bases with no gene match: 6. This CDR3 spans 15 amino acids. The V gene's germline CDR1 is SGHDT and CDR2 YYEEEE. The CDR3 DNA reads as TGTGCCAGCAGCCTTAGCGGGAGGGCCGTCGGGGAGCTGTTTTTT. It translates to CASSLSGRAVGELFF.

The sample holds a few counts of this clone. This chain joins TRBV2 and TRBJ2-2; 7 bases agree with TRBD1. The length of the CDR3 is 15 residues. Germline V gene data show CDR1 as SNHLY and CDR2 as FYNNEI. V shed 6 bases and J 2 bases; nucleotides not matched to a gene: 6. In nucleotides, the CDR3 is TGTGCCAGCAGGTGGTCAGGGGGAAACACCGGGGAGCTGTTTTTT. Residues: CASRWSGGNTGELFF.

Only a few counts were recorded for this clone. The CDR3: CASSLSPAGEISAGELFF. In nucleotides, the CDR3 is TGTGCCAGCAGCTTATCCCCCGCAGGGGAGATCAGCGCCGGGGAGCTGTTTTTT. The J gene is TRBJ2-2, the V gene TRBV7-7; D might be TRBD1 (6 bases). Germline-derived CDR1 and CDR2 are SSHAT and FNYEAQ (reference sequence). The V end was cut by 2 bases, the J end by 6 bases, with 22 bases between. The CDR3 runs to 18 residues.

The rearrangement links TRBV29-1 to TRBJ2-7, with D unresolved. The CDR3 has 14 amino acids. Germline CDR1 reads SQVTM; CDR2 reads ANQGSEA. Trimming shortened V by 4 bases and J by 0 bases, and 13 bases separated the two germline ends. For the CDR3, the DNA is TGCAGCGTTGCTGGGCGTTATAGCTCCTACGAGCAGTACTTC. The encoded protein is CSVAGRYSSYEQYF.

The gene calls are TRBV28 and TRBJ2-7, with 7 bases lining up with TRBD1. CDR1 and CDR2 (germline): MDHEN, SYDVKM. The CDR3 is made up of 15 amino acids. Trimming at V came to 5 bases and at J to 0 bases, leaving 7 bases not matched to a gene. The CDR3: CASSEPGQTSYEQYF. Here the CDR3 DNA reads TGTGCCAGCAGTGAACCGGGACAGACCTCCTACGAGCAGTACTTC.